The clone carrying this T cell receptor beta chain has more than one count but fewer than ten. Its antigen is unidentified. This sample was taken from a study of cytomegalovirus exposure and HLA in healthy donors. Study-wide results and caveats: Apparent HLA restriction characterized most CMV-associated TCR beta chains in a later analysis. Using a false discovery rate of 0.05, a later analysis showed that approximately 18,000 TCR beta sequences were associated with HLA alleles. Common viral pathogens seemed to be connected with several of the most significant clusters, according to a later analysis. It was in a later analysis that TCR association rates were seen to vary by HLA locus, highest for DRB1 and lowest for HLA-C.

PCR involved 60 Vbeta and 13 Jbeta primers. The assay was immunoSEQ multiplex PCR, and TCRdb's table has in-frame clones only and misses some. In the table there are about 120,000 clones, roughly 70% of which are singletons. The CDR3 sequence is 13 residues long. Per the germline V gene, CDR1 is SEHNR and CDR2 is FQNEAQ (reference sequence). V trimming: 5 bases; J trimming: 4 bases; junction bases outside the gene matches: 4. The rearrangement links TRBV7-9 to TRBJ1-2; TRBD1 aligns across 7 bases. The origin of this receptor is a man in his thirties or forties in good health and CMV-seropositive. The sample comprised PBMCs. CDR3 in amino acids: CASSGGQSYGYTF. The CDR3 region has the DNA TGTGCCAGCAGCGGGGGACAGAGCTATGGCTACACCTTC.